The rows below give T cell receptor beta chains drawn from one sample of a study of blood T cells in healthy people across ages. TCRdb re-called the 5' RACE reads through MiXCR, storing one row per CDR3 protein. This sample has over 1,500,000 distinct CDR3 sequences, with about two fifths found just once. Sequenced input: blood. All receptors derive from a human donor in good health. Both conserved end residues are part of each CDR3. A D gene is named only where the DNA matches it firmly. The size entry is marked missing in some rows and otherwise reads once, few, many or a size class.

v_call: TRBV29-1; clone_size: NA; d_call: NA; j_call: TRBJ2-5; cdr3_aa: CSVGDPLRQNQETQYF; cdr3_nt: TGCAGCGTTGGAGATCCCCTACGGCAGAACCAAGAGACCCAGTACTTC
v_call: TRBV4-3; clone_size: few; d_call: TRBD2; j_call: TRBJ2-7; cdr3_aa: CASSQYPGLAGVGGSYEQYF; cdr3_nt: TGCGCCAGCAGCCAATACCCGGGACTAGCGGGGGTTGGAGGTTCCTACGAGCAGTACTTC
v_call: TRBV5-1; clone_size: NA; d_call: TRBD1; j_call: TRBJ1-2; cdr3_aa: CASSLAPRTGEDGYTF; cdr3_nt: TGCGCCAGCAGCTTGGCTCCCCGGACAGGGGAAGATGGCTACACCTTC
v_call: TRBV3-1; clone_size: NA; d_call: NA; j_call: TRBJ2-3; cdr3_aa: CASSHQGNTDTQYF; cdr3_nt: TGTGCCAGCAGCCACCAGGGGAACACAGATACGCAGTATTTT
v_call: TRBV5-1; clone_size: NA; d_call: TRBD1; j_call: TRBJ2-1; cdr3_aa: CASSRTGLDYNEQFF; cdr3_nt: TGCGCCAGCAGCAGGACAGGGCTTGATTACAATGAGCAGTTCTTC
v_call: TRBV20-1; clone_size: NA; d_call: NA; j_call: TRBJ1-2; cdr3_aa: CSAGDGRYGYTF; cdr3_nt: TGCAGTGCTGGGGACGGTCGCTATGGCTACACCTTC
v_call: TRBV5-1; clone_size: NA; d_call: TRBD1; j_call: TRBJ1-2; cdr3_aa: CASRGTTGLFGGYTF; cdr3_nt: TGCGCCAGCAGAGGGACGACAGGGTTATTCGGTGGCTACACCTTC
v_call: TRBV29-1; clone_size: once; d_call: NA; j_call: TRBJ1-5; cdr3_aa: CSVARENQPQHF; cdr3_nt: TGCAGCGTTGCCAGGGAGAATCAGCCCCAGCATTTT
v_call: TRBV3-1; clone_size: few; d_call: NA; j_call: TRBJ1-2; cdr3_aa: CASSPLTSPYGYTF; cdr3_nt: TGTGCCAGCAGCCCTTTGACATCCCCGTATGGCTACACCTTC
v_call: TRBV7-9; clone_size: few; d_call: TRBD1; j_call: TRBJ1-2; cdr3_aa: CASSFTGGANYGYTF; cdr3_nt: TGTGCCAGCAGCTTCACAGGGGGCGCCAACTATGGCTACACCTTC
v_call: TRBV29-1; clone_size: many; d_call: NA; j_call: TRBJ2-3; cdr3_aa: CSVELVFTDTQYF; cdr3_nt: TGCAGCGTTGAGCTCGTCTTCACAGATACGCAGTATTTT
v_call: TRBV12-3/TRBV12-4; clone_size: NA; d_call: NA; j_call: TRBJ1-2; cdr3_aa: CASSPQMGYGYTF; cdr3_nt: TGTGCCAGCAGTCCCCAGATGGGCTATGGCTACACCTTC
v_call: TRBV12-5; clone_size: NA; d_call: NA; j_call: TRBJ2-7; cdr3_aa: CASGLLYEQYF; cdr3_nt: TGTGCTAGTGGTTTGTTATACGAGCAGTACTTC
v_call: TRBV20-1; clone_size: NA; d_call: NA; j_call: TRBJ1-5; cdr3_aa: CSARIREAQPQHF; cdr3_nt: TGCAGTGCTAGAATCAGGGAGGCTCAGCCCCAGCATTTT
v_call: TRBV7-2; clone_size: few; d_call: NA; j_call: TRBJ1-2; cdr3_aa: CASSLAEDPYSYGYTF; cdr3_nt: TGTGCCAGCAGCTTAGCGGAGGATCCATACTCCTATGGCTACACCTTC
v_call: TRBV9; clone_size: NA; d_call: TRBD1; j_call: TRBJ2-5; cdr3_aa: CASSESQGQETQYF; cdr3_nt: TGTGCCAGCAGCGAGTCACAGGGGCAAGAGACCCAGTACTTC
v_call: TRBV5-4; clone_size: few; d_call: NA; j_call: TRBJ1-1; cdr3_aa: CASSLGTPVEAFF; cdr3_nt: TGTGCCAGCAGCTTGGGTACACCCGTTGAAGCTTTCTTT
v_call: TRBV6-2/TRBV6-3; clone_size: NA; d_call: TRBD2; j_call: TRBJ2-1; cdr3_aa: CASSYPGGVYNEQFF; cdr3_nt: TGTGCCAGCAGTTACCCGGGGGGAGTCTACAATGAGCAGTTCTTC
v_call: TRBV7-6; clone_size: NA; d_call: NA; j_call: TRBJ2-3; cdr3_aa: CASSLVPGGSGTDTQYF; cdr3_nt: TGTGCCAGCAGCTTAGTCCCTGGTGGGAGTGGAACAGATACGCAGTATTTT
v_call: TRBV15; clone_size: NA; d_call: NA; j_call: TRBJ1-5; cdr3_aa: CATSNRGFSNQPQHF; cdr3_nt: TGTGCCACCAGCAATCGGGGTTTTAGCAATCAGCCCCAGCATTTT
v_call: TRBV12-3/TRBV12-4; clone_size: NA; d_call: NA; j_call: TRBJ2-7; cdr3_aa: CASSHTGPRMDEQYF; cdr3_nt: TGTGCCAGCAGTCACACCGGGCCCCGAATGGACGAGCAGTACTTC
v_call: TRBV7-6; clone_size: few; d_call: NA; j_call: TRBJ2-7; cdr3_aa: CASSSQGPITYEQYF; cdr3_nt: TGTGCCAGCAGCTCCCAGGGACCTATTACCTACGAGCAGTACTTC
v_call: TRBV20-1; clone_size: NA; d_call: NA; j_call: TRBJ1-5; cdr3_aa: CSAGQFLATFNQPQHF; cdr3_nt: TGCAGTGCTGGACAGTTTTTGGCCACGTTCAATCAGCCCCAGCATTTT
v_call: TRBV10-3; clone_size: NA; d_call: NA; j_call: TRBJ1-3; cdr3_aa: CAISVRGSSGNTIYF; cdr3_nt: TGTGCCATCAGTGTTCGGGGTAGCTCTGGAAACACCATATATTTT
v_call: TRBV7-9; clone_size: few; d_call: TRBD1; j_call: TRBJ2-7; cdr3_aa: CASSTPFDRGRSLSYEQYF; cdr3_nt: TGTGCCAGCAGCACACCCTTCGACAGGGGGCGGTCCCTCTCCTACGAGCAGTACTTC
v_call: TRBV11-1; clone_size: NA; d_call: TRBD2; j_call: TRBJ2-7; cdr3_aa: CASSLGGGGNSYEQYF; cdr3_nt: TGTGCCAGCAGCTTAGGTGGCGGGGGGAACTCCTACGAGCAGTACTTC
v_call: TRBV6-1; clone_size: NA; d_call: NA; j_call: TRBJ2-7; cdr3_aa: CASKGGEQYF; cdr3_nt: TGTGCCAGCAAAGGGGGCGAGCAGTACTTC
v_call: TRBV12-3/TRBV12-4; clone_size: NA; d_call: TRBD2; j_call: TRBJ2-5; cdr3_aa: CASSYSAGGLRGTQYF; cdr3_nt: TGTGCCAGCAGCTACTCCGCGGGGGGGCTACGAGGGACCCAGTACTTC
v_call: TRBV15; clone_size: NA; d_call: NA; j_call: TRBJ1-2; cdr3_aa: CATSREPRTAYGYTF; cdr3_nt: TGTGCCACCAGCAGAGAGCCCCGGACGGCCTATGGCTACACCTTC
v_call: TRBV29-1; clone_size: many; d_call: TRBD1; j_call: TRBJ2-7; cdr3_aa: CSVGQDSEQYF; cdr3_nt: TGCAGCGTAGGACAGGATAGCGAGCAGTACTTC
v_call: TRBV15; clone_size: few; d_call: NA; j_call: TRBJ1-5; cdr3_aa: CATSRDREFNQPQHF; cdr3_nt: TGTGCCACCAGCAGAGATCGGGAGTTCAATCAGCCCCAGCATTTT
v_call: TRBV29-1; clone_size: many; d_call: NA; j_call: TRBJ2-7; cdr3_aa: CSVGSQSYEQYF; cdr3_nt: TGCAGCGTTGGGAGCCAGTCCTACGAGCAGTACTTC
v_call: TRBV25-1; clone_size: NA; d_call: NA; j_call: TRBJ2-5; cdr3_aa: CASISNSGQYF; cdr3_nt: TGTGCCAGCATCTCCAACTCGGGCCAGTACTTC
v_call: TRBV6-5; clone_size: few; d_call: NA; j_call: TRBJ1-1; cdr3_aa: CASSYSGAENTEAFF; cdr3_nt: TGTGCCAGCAGTTACTCCGGAGCAGAGAACACTGAAGCTTTCTTT
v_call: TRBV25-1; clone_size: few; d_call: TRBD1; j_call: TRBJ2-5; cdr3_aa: CATRGQMFYEEYF; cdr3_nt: TGTGCCACCCGGGGACAGATGTTCTACGAGGAGTACTTC
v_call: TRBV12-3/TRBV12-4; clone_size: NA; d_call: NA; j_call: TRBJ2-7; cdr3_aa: CATSWGEQYF; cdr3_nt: TGTGCCACCTCCTGGGGAGAGCAGTACTTC
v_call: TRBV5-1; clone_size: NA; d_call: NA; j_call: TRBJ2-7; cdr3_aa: CASSFEGGDGEQYF; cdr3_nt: TGCGCCAGCAGCTTTGAAGGTGGCGACGGCGAGCAGTACTTC
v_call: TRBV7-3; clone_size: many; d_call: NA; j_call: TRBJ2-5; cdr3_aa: CASSLGTSWEETQYF; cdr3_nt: TGTGCCAGCAGCCTCGGGACTTCCTGGGAAGAGACCCAGTACTTC
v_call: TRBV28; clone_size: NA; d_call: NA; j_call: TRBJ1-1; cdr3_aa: CASSPQLGNTEAFF; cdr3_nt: TGTGCCAGCAGTCCCCAGTTGGGGAACACTGAAGCTTTCTTT
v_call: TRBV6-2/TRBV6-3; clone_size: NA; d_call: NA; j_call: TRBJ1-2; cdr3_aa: CASSYGESGGYTF; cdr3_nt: TGTGCCAGCAGTTACGGGGAATCCGGTGGCTACACCTTC
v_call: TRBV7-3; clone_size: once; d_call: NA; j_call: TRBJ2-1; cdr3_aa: CASSSLTAPHNEQFF; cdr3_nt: TGTGCCAGCAGCTCTCTAACGGCCCCACACAATGAGCAGTTCTTC
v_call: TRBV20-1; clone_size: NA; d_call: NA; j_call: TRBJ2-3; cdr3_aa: CSARLSGRTDTQYF; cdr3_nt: TGCAGTGCTAGACTTAGCGGCCGCACAGATACGCAGTATTTT
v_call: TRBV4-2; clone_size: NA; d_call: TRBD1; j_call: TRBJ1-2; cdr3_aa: CASSHGTGVEYGYTF; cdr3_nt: TGTGCCAGCAGCCACGGGACAGGGGTCGAGTATGGCTACACCTTC
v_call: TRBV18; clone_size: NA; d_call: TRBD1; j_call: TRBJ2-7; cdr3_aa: CASSTADRGYEQYF; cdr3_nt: TGTGCCAGCTCGACGGCGGACAGGGGGTACGAGCAGTACTTC
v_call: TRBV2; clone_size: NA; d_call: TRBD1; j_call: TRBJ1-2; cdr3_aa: CASSTHRTGLHGYTF; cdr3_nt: TGTGCCAGCAGTACTCACAGGACAGGGCTTCACGGCTACACCTTC
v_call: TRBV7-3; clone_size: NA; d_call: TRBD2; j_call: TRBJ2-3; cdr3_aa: CASSFKTSGANWVDTQYF; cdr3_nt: TGTGCCAGCAGCTTTAAAACTAGCGGGGCCAACTGGGTAGATACGCAGTATTTT
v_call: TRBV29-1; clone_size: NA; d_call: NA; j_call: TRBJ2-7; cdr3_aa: CSAVGLGYEQYF; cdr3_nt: TGCAGCGCCGTCGGACTGGGGTACGAGCAGTACTTC
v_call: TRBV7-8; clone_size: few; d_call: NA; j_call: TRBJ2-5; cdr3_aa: CASSLEETDETQYF; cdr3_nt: TGTGCCAGCAGCTTAGAAGAGACGGATGAGACCCAGTACTTC